These 19 T cell receptor beta chains came from one sample sequenced in a study of T cells after yellow fever vaccination. TCRdb analysed the 5' RACE reads with MiXCR anew, one entry per CDR3 protein. The data show 250,000 to 400,000 distinct CDR3 sequences, roughly 4.3% seen once. Sample: PBMCs, taken 5 days after the yellow fever booster vaccination. These receptors all stem from a man between 18 and 35 years old who received the YFV17D yellow fever vaccine.

The chain is built from TRBV6-4 and TRBJ2-7; 9 nucleotides line up with TRBD1. CDR1 is MRHNA and CDR2 is SNTAGT in the germline V gene. This CDR3 has 18 residues. The trim removed 5 bases at V and 7 bases at J, leaving 21 bases unmatched. The CDR3 here is CASSHRDRAFGGEVEQYV. CDR3 in DNA: TGTGCCAGCAGTCACCGGGACAGGGCTTTTGGGGGCGAGGTTGAGCAGTACGTC.

The table lists this clonotype with a few counts. The chain links TRBV28 to TRBJ2-5; 9 bases line up with TRBD1. Germline V gives CDR1 MDHEN, CDR2 SYDVKM. Trimming at V came to 10 bases and at J to 7 bases, leaving 7 bases not matched to a gene. CDR3 length: 12 amino acids. CDR3 coding DNA: TGTGCCACTAACAGGGGGCGCGTGACCCAGTACTTC. Amino acid sequence: CATNRGRVTQYF. The full variable domain, with the rest looked up from reference TRBV28 and TRBJ2-5, is DVKVTQSSRYLVKRTGEKVFLECVQDMDHENMFWYRQDPGLGLRLIYFSYDVKMKEKGDIPEGYSVSREKKERFSLILESASTNQTSMYLCATNRGRVTQYFGPGTRLLVL.

This clonotype was recorded at least ten times. This rearrangement joins TRBV6-2 or TRBV6-3 to TRBJ2-7; TRBD2 might be the D (5 bases). With 6 bases removed from V and 2 bases from J, the gap between germline ends came to 14 bases. The CDR3 totals 14 residues. Germline V gene lookup returns CDR1 MNHEY and CDR2 SVGEGT. The CDR3 sequence: CASRDGGSPYEQYF. CDR3 nucleotide sequence: TGTGCCAGCAGGGACGGAGGCAGTCCCTACGAGCAGTACTTC.

This clonotype occurred a few times. The rearrangement joins TRBV20-1 to TRBJ2-4, with 7 bases that match TRBD1. The J segment lost 4 bases and the V segment lost 2 bases, leaving 2 bases of the junction unmatched. The CDR3 is made up of 13 amino acids. The V gene's germline CDR1 is DFQATT and CDR2 SNEGSKA (reference sequence). The CDR3 sequence is CSARNRGKNIQYF. The CDR3 nucleotides are TGCAGTGCTAGAAACAGGGGAAAAAACATTCAGTACTTC.

The V call is TRBV27, the J call TRBJ2-7; 8 nucleotides agree with TRBD2. The V segment lost 3 bases and the J segment 3 bases; nucleotides outside the gene matches: 10. Germline assignment: CDR1 MNHEY and CDR2 SMNVEV (reference sequence). The CDR3 spans 16 residues. The CDR3 reads CASSFVGSGKLYEQYF. Here the CDR3 DNA reads TGTGCCAGCAGTTTTGTAGGTAGCGGGAAACTCTACGAGCAGTACTTC.

The V gene is TRBV6-5, the J gene TRBJ2-3; D is possibly TRBD2 (6 bases). CDR1 and CDR2 from the germline V gene are MNHEY and SVGAGI. Trimming left V 0 bases short and J 3 bases short, with 13 bases between. The CDR3 sequence is 16 residues long. The CDR3 is CASSYSSIAATDTQYF. Here the CDR3 DNA reads TGTGCCAGCAGTTACTCGAGTATAGCGGCTACAGATACGCAGTATTTT.

A few counts support this clonotype. This chain connects TRBV5-1 to TRBJ2-7, with D perhaps matching TRBD1 or TRBD2 (5 bases each). Germline values: CDR1 SGHRS, CDR2 YFSETQ. V was clipped by 4 bases and J by 6 bases, with 17 bases between them. The CDR3 is made up of 14 amino acids. For the CDR3, the DNA is TGCGCCAGCAGCATCCGGGACGCAGAAGGCGAGCAGTACTTC. This encodes CASSIRDAEGEQYF.

This clonotype came up many times. The chain carries TRBV7-7 and TRBJ2-1; D unresolved. Germline values: CDR1 SSHAT, CDR2 FNYEAQ (reference sequence). V was pared by 2 bases and J by 8 bases, with 7 bases between. The CDR3 has 12 amino acids. The CDR3 DNA reads as TGTGCCAGCAGCTTATCTAAGCATGAGCAGTTCTTC. It encodes CASSLSKHEQFF.

This clonotype was counted only a few times. The genes are TRBV27 and TRBJ2-1; 7 positions match TRBD2. There are 14 residues in the CDR3. V lost 5 bases to trimming and J lost 3 bases; unmatched junction nucleotides: 4. Germline lookup yields CDR1 MNHEY and CDR2 SMNVEV (reference sequence). CDR3 protein: CASSRLAVYNEQFF. As DNA, the CDR3 is TGTGCCAGCAGTCGACTAGCTGTCTACAATGAGCAGTTCTTC.

This rearrangement joins TRBV20-1 to TRBJ1-3; D is possibly TRBD1 (6 bases). Germline CDR1 DFQATT, CDR2 SNEGSKA (reference sequence). The CDR3 sequence is 14 residues long. Between the trimmed V and J ends, which lost 3 bases and 1 base, there was a span of 10 bases. CDR3 region: CSASPTGSGNTIYF. As DNA, the CDR3 is TGCAGTGCTAGCCCGACAGGATCTGGAAACACCATATATTTT.

This sequence joins TRBV7-8 and TRBJ2-7; 11 bases are shared with TRBD1. This CDR3 comprises 13 residues. J gave up 5 bases and V 5 bases, and 2 bases lay outside the gene matches. Germline V lookup: CDR1 SGHVS, CDR2 FQNEAQ. This CDR3 is CASSVDRGHEQYF. For the CDR3, the DNA is TGTGCCAGCAGCGTGGACAGGGGGCACGAGCAGTACTTC.

This clonotype was observed at least ten times. This chain joins TRBV28 and TRBJ1-3; unclear D gene. The V gene lost 6 bases and the J gene lost 2 bases, with 5 bases spanning the gap. This CDR3 has 12 amino acids. The germline V gene has CDR1 MDHEN and CDR2 SYDVKM. CDR3: CASRTAGNTIYF. As DNA, the CDR3 is TGTGCCAGCAGAACCGCTGGAAACACCATATATTTT.

This clonotype turned up a few times. The chain recombines TRBV6-5 with TRBJ1-4; 8 nucleotides agree with TRBD1. This CDR3 has 17 residues. CDR1 and CDR2 from the germline V gene are MNHEY and SVGAGI. The junction had 12 bases not matched to a gene; V was cut back by 4 bases and J by 5 bases. The CDR3 nucleotides are TGTGCCAGCAGTTCCAACATCAGGGGGCTAAAAAATGAAAAACTGTTTTTT. Its protein is CASSSNIRGLKNEKLFF.

The chain links TRBV6-5 to TRBJ1-6; possible D gene TRBD1, 6 bases. Per germline, CDR1 MNHEY and CDR2 SVGAGI. V gave up 2 bases and J gave up 7 bases, with 15 bases separating them. CDR3 length: 16 residues. The CDR3 sequence is CASSYGTPEYNSPLHF. The CDR3 DNA follows: TGTGCCAGCAGTTACGGGACACCTGAGTACAATTCACCCCTCCACTTT.

This clonotype was seen ten or more times. The chain recombines TRBV11-3 with TRBJ1-1, with D hard to call. This CDR3 has 14 residues. Germline V gives CDR1 SGHNT, CDR2 YENEEA. Trimming stripped 5 bases from V and 4 bases from J, with 14 bases between. DNA for the CDR3: TGTGCCAGCAGCCGTTCCGGGGTGGGCACTGAAGCTTTCTTT. The encoded protein is CASSRSGVGTEAFF.

The chain links TRBV20-1 to TRBJ2-5; D possibly corresponds to TRBD1 (5 bases). Germline CDR1 is DFQATT and CDR2 is SNEGSKA (reference sequence). This CDR3 is 14 amino acids long. Between the trimmed V and J ends, which lost 6 bases and 5 bases, there was a span of 19 bases. For the CDR3, the DNA is TGCAGTGCCCTGAGTTCAGGGCGTGGGGAGACCCAGTACTTC. As protein: CSALSSGRGETQYF.

V usage is TRBV11-2 and J usage is TRBJ2-2, with a weak D call TRBD1 (5 bases). The germline V gene encodes CDR1 SGHAT and CDR2 FQNNGV. The CDR3 has 15 amino acids. Trimming cost V 1 base and J 1 base, with 7 bases left between them. This CDR3 is CASSLVRGNTGELFF. The CDR3 bases are TGTGCCAGCAGCTTAGTTAGGGGGAACACCGGGGAGCTGTTTTTT.

This clonotype was detected only a few times. The chain carries TRBV7-9 and TRBJ1-1, with D possibly TRBD1 on 6 matching bases. The V gene lost 3 bases and the J gene lost 5 bases, with 19 bases spanning the gap. Per the germline V gene, CDR1 is SEHNR and CDR2 is FQNEAQ (reference sequence). The CDR3 is made up of 16 amino acids. CDR3 region: CASSFRHRVADTEAFF. As DNA, the CDR3 is TGTGCCAGCAGCTTCCGGCACAGGGTAGCGGATACTGAAGCTTTCTTT.

V is TRBV6-5 and J is TRBJ2-3; 7 nucleotides line up with TRBD2. The trim removed 8 bases at V and 1 base at J, leaving 3 bases unmatched. CDR1 and CDR2 from the germline V gene are MNHEY and SVGAGI. CDR3 length: 13 residues. CDR3 nucleotide sequence: TGTGCCAGCCTTCGGGGGGGCACAGATACGCAGTATTTT. This sequence encodes CASLRGGTDTQYF.